The present T cell receptor beta chain was sequenced within a study of response to subunit inactivated influenza vaccine. The study's findings and limits: Every seasonal influenza vaccination brings in few new T cells, the authors suggested.

TCRdb fed the RT-PCR reads into MiXCR, producing one record per CDR3 protein. The table has 500,000 to 600,000 distinct CDR3 sequences, approximately 7.7% seen once; the top ten hold 10% to 15%. This clonotype was found a few times. Its antigen remains unknown. The trim removed 6 bases at V and 4 bases at J, leaving 10 bases unmatched. The CDR3 extends over 16 amino acids. Germline loops: CDR1 MNHEY, CDR2 SMNVEV (reference sequence). This rearrangement joins TRBV27 to TRBJ2-2, with TRBD2 identical over 8 bases. The starting material was PBMCs from blood, obtained less than 25 months after vaccination. The receptor was derived from a man aged 50 to 69 who received an inactivated influenza vaccine. This CDR3 reads CASSLTTGRATGELFF. In DNA, the CDR3 is TGTGCCAGCAGCCTCACCACCGGGAGGGCCACCGGGGAGCTGTTTTTT.